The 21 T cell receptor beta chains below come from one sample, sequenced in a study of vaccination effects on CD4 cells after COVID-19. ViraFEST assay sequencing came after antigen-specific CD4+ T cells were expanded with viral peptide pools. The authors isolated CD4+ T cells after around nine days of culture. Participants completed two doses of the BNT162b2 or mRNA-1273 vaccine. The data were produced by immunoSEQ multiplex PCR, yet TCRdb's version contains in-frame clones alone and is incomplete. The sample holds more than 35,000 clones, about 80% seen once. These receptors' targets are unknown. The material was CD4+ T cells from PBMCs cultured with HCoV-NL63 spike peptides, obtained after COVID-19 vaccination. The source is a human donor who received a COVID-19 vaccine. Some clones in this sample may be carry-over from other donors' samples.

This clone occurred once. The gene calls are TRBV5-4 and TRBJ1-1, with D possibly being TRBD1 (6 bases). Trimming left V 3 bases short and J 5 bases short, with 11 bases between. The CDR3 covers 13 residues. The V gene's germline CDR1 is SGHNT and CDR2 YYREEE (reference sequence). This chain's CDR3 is CASSSPDSTEAFF. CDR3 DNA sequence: TGTGCCAGCAGCTCCCCGGACAGTACTGAAGCTTTCTTT.

CDR3: CAISESGYEQYV. The CDR3 bases are TGTGCCATCAGTGAGTCGGGGTACGAGCAGTACGTC. The chain is built from TRBV10-3 and TRBJ2-7, with D uncertain. Germline V lookup: CDR1 ENHRY, CDR2 SYGVKD. The CDR3 is made up of 12 amino acids. V lost 0 bases and J lost 4, with 4 bases in between.

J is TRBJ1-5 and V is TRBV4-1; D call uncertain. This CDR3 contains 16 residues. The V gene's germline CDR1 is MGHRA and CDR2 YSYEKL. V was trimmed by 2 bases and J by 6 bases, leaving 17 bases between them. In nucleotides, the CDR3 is TGCGCCAGCAGCCAACCACACCGCGGGAGGCGTCAGCCCCAGCATTTT. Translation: CASSQPHRGRRQPQHF.

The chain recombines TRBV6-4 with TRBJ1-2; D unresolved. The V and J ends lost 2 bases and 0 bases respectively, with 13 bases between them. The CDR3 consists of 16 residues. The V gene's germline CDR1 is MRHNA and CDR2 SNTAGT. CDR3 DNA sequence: TGTGCCAGCAGTGACGGACGACACGCAACTAACTATGGCTACACCTTC. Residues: CASSDGRHATNYGYTF.

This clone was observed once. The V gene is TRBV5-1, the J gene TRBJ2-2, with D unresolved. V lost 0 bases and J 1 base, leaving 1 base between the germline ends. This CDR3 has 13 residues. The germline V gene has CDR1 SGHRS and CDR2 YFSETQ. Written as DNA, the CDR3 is TGCGCCAGCAGCTTGGGGAACACCGGGGAGCTGTTTTTT. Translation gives CASSLGNTGELFF.

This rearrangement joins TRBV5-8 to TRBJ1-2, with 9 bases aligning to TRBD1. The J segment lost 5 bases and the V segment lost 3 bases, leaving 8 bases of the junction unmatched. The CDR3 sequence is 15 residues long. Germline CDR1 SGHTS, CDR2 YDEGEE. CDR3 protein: CASSSRIDRGYGYTF. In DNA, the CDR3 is TGTGCCAGCAGCTCTCGAATCGACAGGGGGTATGGCTACACCTTC.

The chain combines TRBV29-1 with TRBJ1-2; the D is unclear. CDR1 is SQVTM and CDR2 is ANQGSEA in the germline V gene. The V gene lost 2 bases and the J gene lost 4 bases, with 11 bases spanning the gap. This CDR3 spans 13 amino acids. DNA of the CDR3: TGCAGCGTTGAATGGCAGGCTAGCTATGGCTACACCTTC. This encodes CSVEWQASYGYTF.

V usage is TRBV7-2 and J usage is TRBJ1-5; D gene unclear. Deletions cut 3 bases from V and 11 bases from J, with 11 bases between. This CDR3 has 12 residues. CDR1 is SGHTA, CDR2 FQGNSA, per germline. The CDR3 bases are TGTGCCAGCAGCTTTGGGGTTGCAGCCCAGCATTTT. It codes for CASSFGVAAQHF. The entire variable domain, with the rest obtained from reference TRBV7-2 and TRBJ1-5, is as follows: GAGVSQSPSNKVTEKGKDVELRCDPISGHTALYWYRQSLGQGLEFLIYFQGNSAPDKSGLPSDRFSAERTGGSVSTLTIQRTQQEDSAVYLCASSFGVAAQHFGDGTRLSIL.

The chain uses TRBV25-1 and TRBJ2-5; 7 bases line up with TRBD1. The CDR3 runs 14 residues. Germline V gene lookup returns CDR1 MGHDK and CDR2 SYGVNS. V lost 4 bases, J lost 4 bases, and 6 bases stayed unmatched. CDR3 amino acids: CASSVRDSRETQYF. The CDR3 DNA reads TGTGCCAGCAGTGTCCGGGACAGCAGAGAGACCCAGTACTTC.

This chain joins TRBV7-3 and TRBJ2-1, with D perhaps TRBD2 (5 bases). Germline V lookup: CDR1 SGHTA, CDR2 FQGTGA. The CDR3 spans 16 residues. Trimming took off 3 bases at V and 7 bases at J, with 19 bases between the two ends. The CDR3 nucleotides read TGTGCCAGCAGCTTGGGCGGCGACTCGGGGTTGAATGAGCAGTTCTTC. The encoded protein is CASSLGGDSGLNEQFF. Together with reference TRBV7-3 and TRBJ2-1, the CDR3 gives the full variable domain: GAGVSQTPSNKVTEKGKYVELRCDPISGHTALYWYRQSLGQGPEFLIYFQGTGAADDSGLPNDRFFAVRPEGSVSTLKIQRTERGDSAVYLCASSLGGDSGLNEQFFGPGTRLTVL.

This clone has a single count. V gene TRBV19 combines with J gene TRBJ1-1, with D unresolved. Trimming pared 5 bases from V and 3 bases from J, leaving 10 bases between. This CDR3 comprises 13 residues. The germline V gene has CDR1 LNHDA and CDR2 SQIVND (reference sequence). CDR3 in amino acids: CASSLDGDTEAFF. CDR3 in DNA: TGTGCCAGTAGTCTGGACGGGGACACTGAAGCTTTCTTT.

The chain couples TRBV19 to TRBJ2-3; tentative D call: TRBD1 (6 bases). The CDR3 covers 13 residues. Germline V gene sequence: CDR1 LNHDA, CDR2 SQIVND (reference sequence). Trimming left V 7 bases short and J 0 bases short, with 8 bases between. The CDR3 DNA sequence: TGTGCCAGTAACAGGGCTAGCACAGATACGCAGTATTTT. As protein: CASNRASTDTQYF.

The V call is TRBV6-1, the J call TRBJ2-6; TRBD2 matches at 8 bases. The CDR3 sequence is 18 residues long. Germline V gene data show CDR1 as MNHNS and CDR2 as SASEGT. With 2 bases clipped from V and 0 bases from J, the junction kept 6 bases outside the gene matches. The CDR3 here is CASSERIAGSSGANVLTF. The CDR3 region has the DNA TGTGCCAGCAGTGAAAGGATAGCGGGGAGCTCTGGGGCCAACGTCCTGACTTTC.

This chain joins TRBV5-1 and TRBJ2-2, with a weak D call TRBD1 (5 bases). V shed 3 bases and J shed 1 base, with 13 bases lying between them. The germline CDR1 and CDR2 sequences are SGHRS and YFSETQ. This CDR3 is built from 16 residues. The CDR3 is CASSSQPTGNTGELFF. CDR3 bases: TGCGCCAGCAGCTCCCAGCCTACAGGGAACACCGGGGAGCTGTTTTTT.

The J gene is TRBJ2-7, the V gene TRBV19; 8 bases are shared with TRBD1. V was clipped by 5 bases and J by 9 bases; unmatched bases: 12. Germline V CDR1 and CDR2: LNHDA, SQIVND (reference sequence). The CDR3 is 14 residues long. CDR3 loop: CASSVGQGLGPQYV. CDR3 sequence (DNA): TGTGCCAGTAGTGTCGGACAGGGTTTGGGACCGCAGTACGTC.

CDR3 DNA sequence: TGTGCCAGCAGCTTAGCGGCGGGGGGTTCCTACGAGCAGTACGTC. Its protein is CASSLAAGGSYEQYV. This sequence joins TRBV7-2 and TRBJ2-7; 8 bases align to TRBD2. After removal of 0 bases from V and 1 base from J, the junction contained 2 bases not matched to a gene. This CDR3 contains 15 residues. Germline assignment: CDR1 SGHTA and CDR2 FQGNSA.

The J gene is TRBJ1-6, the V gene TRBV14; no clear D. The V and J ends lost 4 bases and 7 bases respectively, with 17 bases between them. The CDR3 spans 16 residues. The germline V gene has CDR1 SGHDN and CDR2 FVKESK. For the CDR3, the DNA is TGTGCCAGCAGCCCGGGCTCGCGCCATAGGAATTCACCCCTCCACTTT. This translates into CASSPGSRHRNSPLHF.

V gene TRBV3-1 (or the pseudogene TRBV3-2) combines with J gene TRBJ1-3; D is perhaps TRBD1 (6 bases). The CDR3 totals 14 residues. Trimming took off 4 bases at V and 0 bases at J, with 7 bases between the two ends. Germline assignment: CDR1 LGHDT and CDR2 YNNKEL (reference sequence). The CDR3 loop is CASSRTASGNTIYF. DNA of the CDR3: TGTGCCAGCAGCCGGACAGCCTCTGGAAACACCATATATTTT.

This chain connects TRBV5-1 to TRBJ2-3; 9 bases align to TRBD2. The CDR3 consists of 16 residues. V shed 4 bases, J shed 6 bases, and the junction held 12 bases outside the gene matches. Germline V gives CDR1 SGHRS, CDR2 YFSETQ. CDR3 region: CASSTGAGGNGDTQYF. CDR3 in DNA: TGCGCCAGCAGCACCGGAGCGGGGGGAAATGGGGATACGCAGTATTTT.

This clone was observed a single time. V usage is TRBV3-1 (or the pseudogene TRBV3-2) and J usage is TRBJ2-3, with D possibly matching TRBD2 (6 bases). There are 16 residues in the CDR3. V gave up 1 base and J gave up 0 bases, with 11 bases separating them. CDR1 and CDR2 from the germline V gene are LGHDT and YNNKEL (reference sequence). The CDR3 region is CASSQVGRGSTDTQYF. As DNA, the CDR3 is TGTGCCAGCAGCCAAGTAGGGCGGGGAAGCACAGATACGCAGTATTTT.

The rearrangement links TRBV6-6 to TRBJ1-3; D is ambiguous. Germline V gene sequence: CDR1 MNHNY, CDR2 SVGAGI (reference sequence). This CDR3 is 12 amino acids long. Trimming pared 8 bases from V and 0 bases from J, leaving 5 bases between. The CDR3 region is CASRSSGNTIYF. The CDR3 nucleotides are TGTGCCAGCCGGTCCTCTGGAAACACCATATATTTT.